The 2 T cell receptor beta chains given below trace back to one sample, sequenced in a study of blood T cells in healthy people across ages. Then a second PCR, running roughly 6 to 11 cycles, was carried out with a sample-barcoded 5' primer and a J-beta primer mix. TCRdb itself ran the 5' RACE reads through MiXCR, one entry per CDR3 protein. Among more than 750,000 distinct CDR3 sequences listed, roughly 28% were seen once. These data were also filed under a second study, of T cells of mothers and their children.

Input material: blood. Every receptor here comes from a woman between 40 and 50 years old in good health.

This clonotype was observed many times. The V gene is TRBV15, the J gene TRBJ2-5, with a tentative D call TRBD1 (6 bases). CDR3 length: 15 residues. The V end was cut by 0 bases, the J end by 2 bases, with 10 bases between. The germline gives CDR1 LNHNV, CDR2 YYDKDF (reference sequence). The CDR3 sequence: CATSRDRTVQETQYF. In DNA form, the CDR3 reads TGTGCCACCAGCAGAGATAGGACAGTACAAGAGACCCAGTACTTC.

This clonotype was counted at least ten times. The chain links TRBV9 to TRBJ1-2; D uncertain. Germline lookup yields CDR1 SGDLS and CDR2 YYNGEE. This CDR3 region has 14 residues. V was shortened by 4 bases and J by 4 bases, with 14 bases between the two germline ends. CDR3 residues: CASSSARGSYGYTF. In nucleotides, the CDR3 is TGTGCCAGCAGCTCCGCCCGGGGATCCTATGGCTACACCTTC.